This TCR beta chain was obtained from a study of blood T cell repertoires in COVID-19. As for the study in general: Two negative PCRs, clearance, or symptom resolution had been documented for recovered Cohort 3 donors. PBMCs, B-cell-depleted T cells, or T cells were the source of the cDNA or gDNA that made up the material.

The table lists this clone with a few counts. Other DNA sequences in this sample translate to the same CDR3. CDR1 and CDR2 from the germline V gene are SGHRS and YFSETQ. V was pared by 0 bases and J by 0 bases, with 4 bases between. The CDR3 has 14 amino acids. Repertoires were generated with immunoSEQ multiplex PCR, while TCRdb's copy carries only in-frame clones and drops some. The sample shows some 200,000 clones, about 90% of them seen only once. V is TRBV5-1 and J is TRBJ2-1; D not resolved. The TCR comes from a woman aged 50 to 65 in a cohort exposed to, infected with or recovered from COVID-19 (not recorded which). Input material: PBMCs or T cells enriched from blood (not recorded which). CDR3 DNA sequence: TGCGCCAGCAGCTTGGTCAGCTCCTACAATGAGCAGTTCTTC. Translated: CASSLVSSYNEQFF. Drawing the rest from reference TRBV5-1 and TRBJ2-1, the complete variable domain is KAGVTQTPRYLIKTRGQQVTLSCSPISGHRSVSWYQQTPGQGLQFLFEYFSETQRNKGNFPGRFSGRQFSNSRSEMNVSTLELGDSALYLCASSLVSSYNEQFFGPGTRLTVL.